Sequencing of this TCR beta chain was carried out in a study of T cell responses to AZD1222 COVID-19 vaccine. As for the study in general: Second-dose intervals of approximately 4 or approximately 12 weeks were pooled.

Whole-study findings and limits: No day 14 peak samples; only post-peak repertoires were characterized.

The CDR3 has 15 residues. V was trimmed by 4 bases and J by 1 base, leaving 14 bases between them. Germline V lookup: CDR1 SGDLS, CDR2 YYNGEE. Concerning this clone itself: Antigen unknown.

Sequenced by immunoSEQ multiplex PCR; TCRdb stores in-frame clones only, minus some. The repertoire holds tens of thousands of clones, with roughly 81% as singletons. The genes are TRBV9 and TRBJ1-1; D is possibly TRBD1 (5 bases). The clonotype was recovered from an adult in good health. Material: peripheral blood, obtained on day 0 of AZD1222 vaccination. CDR3 loop: CASSPRHGANTEAFF. Written as DNA, the CDR3 is TGTGCCAGCAGCCCCCGACACGGGGCGAACACTGAAGCTTTCTTT.